These 7 T cell receptor beta chains came from one sample sequenced in a study of patients and donors after allogeneic stem cell transplantation. TCRdb processed the RT-PCR reads anew with MiXCR; each CDR3 protein has one entry. The sample has 190,000 or so distinct CDR3 sequences, around two fifths seen once. Sample: blood, either unsorted or a sorted T cell fraction (not recorded which). The receptor source for this set is a human donor who was either an allogeneic HSCT recipient or a stem cell or donor lymphocyte infusion donor (not recorded which). It is not recorded whose cells these are; they may come from a transplant donor.

CDR3 loop: CSGVSGRASGDTQYF. The CDR3 DNA is TGCAGCGGGGTTAGCGGGAGGGCCAGCGGAGATACGCAGTATTTT. The chain combines TRBV29-1 with TRBJ2-3; the match to TRBD2 covers 11 bases. Unmatched junction bases numbered 11, after V lost 7 bases and J lost 5 bases. The CDR3 runs to 15 residues. Germline loops: CDR1 SQVTM, CDR2 ANQGSEA.

In its sample, this clonotype was seen many times. The genes are TRBV11-2 and TRBJ1-1, with 7 bases fitting TRBD1. The CDR3 sequence is 13 residues long. Germline trimming cut 6 bases from V and 4 bases from J; bases unmatched to any gene: 5. Germline values: CDR1 SGHAT, CDR2 FQNNGV. CDR3 region: CASRPTGSTEAFF. The CDR3 bases are TGTGCCAGCAGACCGACAGGGAGCACTGAAGCTTTCTTT.

The chain joins TRBV25-1 to TRBJ2-7; 7 bases map to TRBD1. CDR1 is MGHDK, CDR2 SYGVNS, per germline. This CDR3 contains 15 residues. The junction had 10 bases not matched to a gene; V was cut back by 6 bases and J by 2 bases. The CDR3 nucleotides are TGTGCCAGCAGCAAACCCGGGACAGAACCCTACGAGCAGTACTTC. Residues: CASSKPGTEPYEQYF.

The chain carries TRBV7-9 and TRBJ1-2; D may be TRBD1 (6 bases). This CDR3 is 15 amino acids long. Germline V gene sequence: CDR1 SEHNR, CDR2 FQNEAQ (reference sequence). V was shortened by 1 base and J by 4 bases, with 13 bases between the two germline ends. CDR3 residues: CASSLVPDRSYGYTF. In DNA, the CDR3 is TGTGCCAGCAGCTTAGTCCCTGACAGGAGCTATGGCTACACCTTC.

This clonotype was recorded a few times. This chain connects TRBV7-9 to TRBJ1-1; 7 nucleotides align to TRBD1. Losses at the gene ends were 3 bases for V and 3 bases for J; bases not matched to a gene: 13. The V gene's germline CDR1 is SEHNR and CDR2 FQNEAQ (reference sequence). The CDR3 loop spans 17 amino acids. CDR3 in amino acids: CASSLVQGIDRHTEAFF. The DNA of the CDR3 is TGTGCCAGCAGCTTGGTACAGGGGATTGATCGTCACACTGAAGCTTTCTTT.

This clonotype was recorded a few times. The chain is built from TRBV25-1 and TRBJ1-3, with 10 positions matching TRBD1. Germline-derived CDR1 and CDR2 are MGHDK and SYGVNS. This CDR3 contains 17 residues. The ends lost 5 bases at V and 4 bases at J; junction bases unmatched: 11. For the CDR3, the DNA is TGTGCCAGCAGTCACGGGACAGGGGCCGATCCCGGAAACACCATATATTTT. Translating gives CASSHGTGADPGNTIYF.

V is TRBV12-3 or TRBV12-4 and J is TRBJ2-7; D uncertain. The CDR3 sequence is 14 residues long. The V end was cut by 1 base, the J end by 6 bases, with 13 bases between. The CDR3 DNA follows: TGTGCCAGCAGTTTAGAGGGAAGGCGATCCGAGCAGTACTTC. The encoded protein is CASSLEGRRSEQYF.